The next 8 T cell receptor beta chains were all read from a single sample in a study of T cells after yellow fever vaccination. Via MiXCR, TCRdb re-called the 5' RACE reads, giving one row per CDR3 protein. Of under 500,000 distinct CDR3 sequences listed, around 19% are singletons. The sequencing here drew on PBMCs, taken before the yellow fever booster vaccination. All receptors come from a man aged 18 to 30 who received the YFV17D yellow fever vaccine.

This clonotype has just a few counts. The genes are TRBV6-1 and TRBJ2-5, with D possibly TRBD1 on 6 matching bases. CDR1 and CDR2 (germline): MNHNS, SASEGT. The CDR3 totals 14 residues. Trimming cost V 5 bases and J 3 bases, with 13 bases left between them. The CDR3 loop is CASSPQGLEETQYF. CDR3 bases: TGTGCCAGCAGTCCACAGGGTCTCGAAGAGACCCAGTACTTC.

CDR3 sequence reads: CASSHQLGGKGNQPQHF. For the CDR3, the DNA is TGCGCCAGCAGCCACCAGCTGGGGGGAAAGGGGAATCAGCCCCAGCATTTT. The rearrangement uses TRBV4-1 and TRBJ1-5, with D possibly being TRBD1 (5 bases). Trimming took off 3 bases at V and 4 bases at J, with 19 bases between the two ends. Per the germline V gene, CDR1 is MGHRA and CDR2 is YSYEKL. There are 17 residues in the CDR3.

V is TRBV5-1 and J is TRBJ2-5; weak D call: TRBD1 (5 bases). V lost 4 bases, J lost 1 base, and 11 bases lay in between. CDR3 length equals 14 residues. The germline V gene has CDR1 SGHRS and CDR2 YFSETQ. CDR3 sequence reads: CASSEDNFQETQYF. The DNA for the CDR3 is TGCGCCAGCAGCGAGGACAACTTCCAAGAGACCCAGTACTTC.

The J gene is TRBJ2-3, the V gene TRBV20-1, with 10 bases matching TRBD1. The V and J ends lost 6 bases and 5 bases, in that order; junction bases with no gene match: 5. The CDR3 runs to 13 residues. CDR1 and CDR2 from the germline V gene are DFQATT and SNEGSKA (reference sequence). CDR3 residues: CSATGTGEDTQYF. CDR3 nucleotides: TGCAGTGCCACCGGGACAGGGGAAGATACGCAGTATTTT.

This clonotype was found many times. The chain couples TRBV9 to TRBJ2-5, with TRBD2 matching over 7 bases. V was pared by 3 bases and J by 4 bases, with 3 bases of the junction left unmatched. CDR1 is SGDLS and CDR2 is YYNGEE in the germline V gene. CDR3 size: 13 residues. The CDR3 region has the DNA TGTGCCAGCAGCGGGACTAGTGGAGAGACCCAGTACTTC. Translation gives CASSGTSGETQYF.

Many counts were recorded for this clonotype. The chain's CDR3 is CASSFQGKGTEAFF. DNA of the CDR3: TGTGCCAGCAGTTTTCAGGGCAAGGGGACTGAAGCTTTCTTT. The chain links TRBV7-2 to TRBJ1-1; possible D gene TRBD1, 5 bases. V was clipped by 6 bases and J by 5 bases, with 16 bases between them. This CDR3 spans 14 amino acids. Looked up from germline, CDR1 is SGHTA and CDR2 is FQGNSA.

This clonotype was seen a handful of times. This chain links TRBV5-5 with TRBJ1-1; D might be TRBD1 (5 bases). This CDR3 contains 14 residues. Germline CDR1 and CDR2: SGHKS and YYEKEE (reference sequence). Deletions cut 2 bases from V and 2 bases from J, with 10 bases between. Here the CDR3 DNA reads TGTGCCAGCAGCTTCTTCAGGGCAAACACTGAAGCTTTCTTT. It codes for CASSFFRANTEAFF.

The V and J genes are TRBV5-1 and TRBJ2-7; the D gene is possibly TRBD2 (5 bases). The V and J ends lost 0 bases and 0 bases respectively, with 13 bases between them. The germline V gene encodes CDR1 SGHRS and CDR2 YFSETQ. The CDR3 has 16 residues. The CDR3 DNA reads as TGCGCCAGCAGCTTGGAATCTAGCTTAGGCTCCTACGAGCAGTACTTC. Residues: CASSLESSLGSYEQYF.